The clone carrying this T cell receptor beta chain was seen repeatedly, ten times or more. Its antigen is unknown. TCRdb recomputed calls from the reads with MiXCR, one row per CDR3 protein. The data show hundreds of thousands of distinct CDR3 sequences, about 24% seen once. The data are from a study of T cell repertoires in cytomegalovirus infection. V gave up 3 bases and J gave up 2 bases, with 11 bases separating them. This CDR3 has 15 amino acids. Germline CDR1 reads SGHTA; CDR2 reads FQGNSA. Study outcomes and limitations: HLA-C-restricted, CMV-specific TCR beta clonotypes were dominant ex vivo. Cumulative public TCR beta family frequency identified CMV carriers with the relevant HLA.

The receptor comes from a human donor in good health (CMV status not recorded). Some clones in this sample may be carry-over from other donors' samples. The rearrangement joins TRBV7-2 to TRBJ2-1; weak D call: TRBD1 (6 bases). The sequenced material came from CD8+ T cells from PBMCs. The CDR3 DNA sequence: TGTGCCAGCAGCTTTCAGGGGCCTACCTACAATGAGCAGTTCTTC. Its translation: CASSFQGPTYNEQFF.